The present TCR beta chain was sequenced within a study of regulatory T cells in long-lasting Graves disease (dated by TCRdb to about 2021). Background on the whole study: Newly diagnosed Graves' disease patients had taken antithyroid drugs for less than 3 months. Persistent Graves' disease patients were compared with newly diagnosed Graves' disease patients by peripheral blood TCR sequencing and RNA sequencing. The study was registered as a clinical trial and conducted in China. A total of some 35 samples underwent TCR sequencing: about 13 from persistent and roughly 20 from newly diagnosed Graves' disease patients. Study-level results and caveats: Only peripheral blood was studied, because thyroid tissue, the primary lesion, was inaccessible. Sequencing and analysis were limited to the TCR beta chain. More public clonotypes were shared among persistent patients (over 2,500) than among newly diagnosed patients (just under 1,000). Lower TCR Shannon entropy and fewer highly expanded clones were observed in persistent Graves' disease patients than in newly diagnosed patients, which suggested clonal expansion. The authors noted that the small sample size was a limitation that may lower accuracy.

Libraries came from multiplex PCR. Sequencing was performed on an Illumina HiSeq 4000. CDR3 regions were amplified by Arm-PCR with iRepertoire HTBI primers to construct TCR beta libraries. Gel purification was performed on PCR products prior to sequencing. Concerning the study's data processing: Gene usage analysis of CDR3 amino acid clonotypes used the approximately 56 TRBV and 11 to 15 TRBJ segments found across samples. COPE and FqMerger were used to merge the filtered high-quality paired reads into contigs. Contigs were aligned with BLAST to IMGT TRBV, TRBD and TRBJ reference genes, and CDR3 was defined per IMGT. Highly expanded clones were defined as clonotypes with a frequency above 0.1%. Shannon entropy served as the measure of repertoire diversity, while the Gini coefficient captured V-J evenness. Public clonotypes were defined as clonotypes shared by more than one individual. TCRdb reworked the public reads: Q25 trimming with fastp, MiXCR clone assembly, productive beta chains retained. Rows are unified per CDR3 protein, each entry keeping the most common DNA and genes. The V and J calls were determined by TCRdb, not by the authors. For this sample the table gives about 200,000 distinct CDR3 sequences, of which roughly 18% were detected only once. Together, the top ten hold 22% of the sample.

The label giving this sample's time point can be read as: newly diagnosed GD, antithyroid drugs for less than 3 months. For both TCR sequencing and RNA sequencing, RNA was extracted from PBMCs using TRIzol. The diagnosis of Graves' disease followed American Thyroid Association guidelines. Patients were recruited from an endocrinology department in Xi'an, China. Each patient gave about 8.1 milliliters of peripheral blood, collected in an EDTA anticoagulant tube. Ficoll Paque Plus density gradient separation was used to isolate PBMCs, and no further T cell sorting was done. RNA quality was checked with an Agilent 2100 Bioanalyzer and agarose gel, and concentration with a NanoDrop 2000. This clonotype has ten or more counts. Its antigen is unknown. Nothing much larger sits one base from this clone, and base qualities are not available. The clonotype comes from a female donor with Graves disease. Sample: peripheral blood mononuclear cells (PBMCs), taken at new diagnosis, from a patient treated with antithyroid drugs.

CDR3 loop: CATSDPSPRTSSEQFF. The nucleotide sequence is given as TGTGCCACCAGTGACCCGAGCCCCCGCACGTCTAGCGAGCAGTTCTTC. Recombination connected TRBV24-1 to TRBJ2-1; 5 matching bases give a weak D call of TRBD2. The CDR3 contains 16 residues, cysteine and phenylalanine counted. Only the CDR3 DNA is retained, 48 bases long and in frame from the first base. Trimming at the junction amounts to 4 bases on V and 10 bases on J, and the germline ends lie 22 bases apart. Based on the germline V gene, the CDR1 and CDR2 sequences are KGHDR and SFDVKD.